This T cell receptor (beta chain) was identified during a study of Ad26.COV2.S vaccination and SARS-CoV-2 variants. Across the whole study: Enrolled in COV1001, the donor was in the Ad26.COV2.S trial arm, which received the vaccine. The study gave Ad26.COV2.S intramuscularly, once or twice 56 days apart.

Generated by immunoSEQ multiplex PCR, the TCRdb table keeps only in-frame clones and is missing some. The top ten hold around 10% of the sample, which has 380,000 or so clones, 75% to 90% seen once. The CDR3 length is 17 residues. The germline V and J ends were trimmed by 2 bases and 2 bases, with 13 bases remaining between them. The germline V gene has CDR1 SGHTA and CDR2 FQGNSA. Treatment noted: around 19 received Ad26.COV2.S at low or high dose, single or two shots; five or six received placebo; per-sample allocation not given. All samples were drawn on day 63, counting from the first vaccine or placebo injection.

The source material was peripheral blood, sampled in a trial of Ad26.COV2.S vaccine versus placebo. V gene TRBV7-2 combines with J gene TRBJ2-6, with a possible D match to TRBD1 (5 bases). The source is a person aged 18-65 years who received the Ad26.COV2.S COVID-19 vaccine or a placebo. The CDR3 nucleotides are TGTGCCAGCAGCTTAAGGGGTCTAACCCCTGGGGCCAACGTCCTGACTTTC. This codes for CASSLRGLTPGANVLTF.